The source of this T cell receptor beta chain is a study of identical twins. Whole-study results and caveats: Recombination models fit unrelated individuals' TCR alpha sharing but underestimated twins'.

This clonotype came up a few times. Its specificity is unknown. The germline CDR1 and CDR2 sequences are SGHRS and YFSETQ. V dropped 0 bases and J dropped 5 bases, with 12 bases sitting between them. The CDR3 is made up of 15 amino acids. TCRdb recomputed calls from the 5' RACE reads with MiXCR, one row per CDR3 protein. The sample has 600,000 to 700,000 distinct CDR3 sequences, less than 25% seen once. The data were also submitted as part of a second study, on T cells expressing NK-cell markers. From that paper: Just one sequenced donor of eight was HCMV-seronegative, while seven were seropositive.

V is TRBV5-1 and J is TRBJ2-1; a weak D match, TRBD2 (5 bases). Sequenced: PBMCs. The TCR sequence derives from a woman younger than 35 in good health. In nucleotides, the CDR3 is TGCGCCAGCAGCTTGGGAGCGGTTTTCAACAATGAGCAGTTCTTC. This codes for CASSLGAVFNNEQFF.